What follows are 24 T cell receptor beta chains derived from one specimen sequenced in a study of CD8 T cells in Susac syndrome. Reverse transcription of about 0.5 to 1 ug RNA was carried out with random hexamers. TCRdb reprocessed the immunoSEQ multiplex PCR reads with MiXCR, giving one entry per CDR3 protein. The sample contains about 200,000 distinct CDR3 sequences, 95% of which appear only once. The sample taken for sequencing was CD4+ T cells from PBMCs. The receptors were gathered from a human donor in good health.

The chain links TRBV20-1 to TRBJ2-5; D possibly uses TRBD1 or TRBD2 (6 bases each). The CDR3 has 15 residues. CDR1 and CDR2 (germline): DFQATT, SNEGSKA (reference sequence). Trimming removed 3 bases from V and 7 bases from J, with 21 bases in between. CDR3 sequence: CSASAFGGPRGTQYF. The CDR3, as DNA: TGCAGTGCTAGTGCTTTCGGGGGCCCTCGGGGGACCCAGTACTTC.

This chain connects TRBV28 to TRBJ2-7, with 7 bases identical to TRBD2. The CDR3 covers 17 residues. Germline V gene data show CDR1 as MDHEN and CDR2 as SYDVKM. V shed 2 bases and J 0 bases; nucleotides not matched to a gene: 10. CDR3 coding DNA: TGTGCCAGCAGTTTAAGTGGTCTAGCGGAGAGCTCCTACGAGCAGTACGTC. It encodes CASSLSGLAESSYEQYV.

This chain joins TRBV19 and TRBJ2-7, with D possibly matching TRBD1 (5 bases). The CDR3 is 15 amino acids. Per the germline V gene, CDR1 is LNHDA and CDR2 is SQIVND (reference sequence). The V gene lost 4 bases and the J gene lost 0 bases, with 13 bases spanning the gap. The CDR3 sequence: CASSTGQGSSYEQYF. CDR3 DNA: TGTGCCAGTAGTACCGGACAAGGCAGCTCCTACGAGCAGTACTTC.

This clonotype was detected once. The rearrangement joins TRBV5-1 to TRBJ2-1, with 8 bases fitting TRBD2. Germline lookup yields CDR1 SGHRS and CDR2 YFSETQ. V gave up 4 bases and J gave up 8 bases; unmatched junction bases: 8. The CDR3 consists of 14 residues. In DNA, the CDR3 is TGCGCCAGCAGCCCGGGGACTAGTCTCGATGAGCAGTTCTTC. It is translated as CASSPGTSLDEQFF.

V usage is TRBV28 and J usage is TRBJ1-1; TRBD1 is a possible D gene (5 bases). This CDR3 is 12 amino acids long. The ends were cut back, 3 bases at V and 11 bases at J, with 13 bases in the middle. Germline values: CDR1 MDHEN, CDR2 SYDVKM. The CDR3 protein is CASSLGESTAFF. CDR3 coding DNA: TGTGCCAGCAGTTTGGGGGAATCAACGGCTTTCTTT.

V usage is TRBV9 and J usage is TRBJ2-5; TRBD2 matches at 8 bases. The CDR3 sequence is 14 residues long. Germline loops: CDR1 SGDLS, CDR2 YYNGEE. J lost 5 bases, V lost 5 bases, and 8 bases had no gene match. The CDR3 nucleotides read TGTGCCAGCAGTCGAGCGGGAGTGAGGGAGACCCAGTACTTC. This translates into CASSRAGVRETQYF. Looking up the rest from reference TRBV9 and TRBJ2-5 gives the full variable domain: DSGVTQTPKHLITATGQRVTLRCSPRSGDLSVYWYQQSLDQGLQFLIQYYNGEERAKGNILERFSAQQFPDLHSELNLSSLELGDSALYFCASSRAGVRETQYFGPGTRLLVL.

The chain uses TRBV29-1 and TRBJ2-1; tentatively, D is TRBD1 (6 bases). CDR1 SQVTM and CDR2 ANQGSEA come from the germline V gene. The V end was cut by 4 bases, the J end by 4 bases, with 11 bases between. The CDR3 length is 13 residues. The CDR3 nucleotides read TGCAGCGTTGGTACAGGGCTATACAATGAGCAGTTCTTC. Its protein is CSVGTGLYNEQFF.

The V gene is TRBV9, the J gene TRBJ1-2; a weak D match, TRBD1 (6 bases). This CDR3 comprises 13 residues. Germline assignment: CDR1 SGDLS and CDR2 YYNGEE. Between the trimmed V and J ends, which lost 3 bases and 2 bases, there was a span of 8 bases. The chain's CDR3 is CASSADRNYGYTF. CDR3 bases: TGTGCCAGCAGCGCCGACAGGAACTATGGCTACACCTTC.

The V call is TRBV24-1, the J call TRBJ2-3; the D gene is possibly TRBD1 (6 bases). CDR3 length: 15 residues. Germline V CDR1 and CDR2: KGHDR, SFDVKD. V lost 2 bases and J lost 3, with 11 bases in between. The CDR3: CATSDSGTSTDTQYF. CDR3 in DNA: TGTGCCACCAGTGATTCCGGGACAAGTACAGATACGCAGTATTTT.

The chain joins TRBV7-2 to TRBJ1-2, with a tentative D call TRBD1 (5 bases). The V gene's germline CDR1 is SGHTA and CDR2 FQGNSA. Trimming left V 3 bases short and J 4 bases short, with 12 bases between. The CDR3 extends over 14 amino acids. Here the CDR3 reads CASSLDRDPYGYTF. DNA of the CDR3: TGTGCCAGCAGCTTGGATCGGGACCCCTATGGCTACACCTTC.

The V call is TRBV20-1, the J call TRBJ1-5; D is ambiguous. The V gene lost 6 bases and the J gene lost 0 bases, with 12 bases spanning the gap. CDR3 length equals 14 residues. Germline lookup yields CDR1 DFQATT and CDR2 SNEGSKA (reference sequence). CDR3 bases: TGCAGTGCCCTCCCCCAGGATAGCAATCAGCCCCAGCATTTT. Translated, it gives CSALPQDSNQPQHF.

The genes are TRBV27 and TRBJ2-7; 8 nucleotides line up with TRBD2. CDR3 length: 14 residues. The junction had 6 bases not matched to a gene; V was cut back by 2 bases and J by 6 bases. Germline V gene lookup returns CDR1 MNHEY and CDR2 SMNVEV (reference sequence). CDR3 region: CASSLPAGESEQYV. The CDR3, as DNA: TGTGCCAGCAGTTTACCAGCGGGAGAGTCCGAGCAGTACGTC.

The V call is TRBV7-9, the J call TRBJ2-5; D gene unclear. There are 14 residues in the CDR3. Looked up from germline, CDR1 is SEHNR and CDR2 is FQNEAQ (reference sequence). Deletions cut 5 bases from V and 2 bases from J, with 12 bases between. Here the CDR3 DNA reads TGTGCCAGCAGCCCCCGTATGGGACAAGAGACCCAGTACTTC. Protein: CASSPRMGQETQYF.

This chain links TRBV14 with TRBJ2-7; 13 nucleotides align to TRBD2. Trimming cost V 5 bases and J 1 base; bases outside gene matches: 2. CDR1 and CDR2 (germline): SGHDN, FVKESK. CDR3 length: 15 residues. The chain's CDR3 is CASSTGLAGSYEQYV. In nucleotides, the CDR3 is TGTGCCAGCAGCACGGGACTAGCGGGATCCTACGAGCAGTACGTC.

V usage is TRBV18 and J usage is TRBJ2-7; D could derive from TRBD1 or TRBD2 (5 bases each). V gave up 2 bases and J gave up 3 bases, with 11 bases separating them. The CDR3 has 14 amino acids. Germline V gene data show CDR1 as KGHSH and CDR2 as LQKENI. Here the CDR3 reads CASSPVMGDYEQYF. CDR3 coding DNA: TGTGCCAGCTCACCAGTGATGGGGGACTACGAGCAGTACTTC.

The CDR3 coding sequence is TGCAGTGCCCCGGACCGAGCGGATGAAAAACTGTTTTTT. This codes for CSAPDRADEKLFF. The rearrangement uses TRBV20-1 and TRBJ1-4; unclear D gene. V was shortened by 6 bases and J by 6 bases, with 14 bases between the two germline ends. This CDR3 spans 13 amino acids. The germline CDR1 and CDR2 sequences are DFQATT and SNEGSKA (reference sequence).

The gene calls are TRBV6-5 and TRBJ2-7; D might be TRBD2 (5 bases). Trimming stripped 6 bases from V and 3 bases from J, with 12 bases between. The CDR3 consists of 13 residues. The germline CDR1 and CDR2 sequences are MNHEY and SVGAGI. This CDR3 reads CASRDGLNYEQYF. The CDR3 DNA follows: TGTGCCAGCAGAGATGGACTGAACTACGAGCAGTACTTC.

The J gene is TRBJ1-1, the V gene TRBV6-4; D might be TRBD1 (5 bases). The germline V gene encodes CDR1 MRHNA and CDR2 SNTAGT. V lost 3 bases and J 1 base, leaving 9 bases between the germline ends. The CDR3 has 14 residues. This CDR3 is CASSEGDSNTEAFF. Written as DNA, the CDR3 is TGTGCCAGCAGTGAGGGGGACTCGAACACTGAAGCTTTCTTT.

J is TRBJ2-3 and V is TRBV29-1; D is undetermined. Between the trimmed V and J ends, which lost 4 bases and 2 bases, there was a span of 10 bases. The CDR3 loop spans 13 amino acids. In germline, CDR1 is SQVTM, CDR2 ANQGSEA. DNA of the CDR3: TGCAGCGTTGTCGGCGGTTCCACAGATACGCAGTATTTT. Amino acid sequence: CSVVGGSTDTQYF.

The genes are TRBV25-1 and TRBJ1-2; D not resolved. From germline, CDR1 is MGHDK and CDR2 SYGVNS. Trimming removed 2 bases from V and 4 bases from J, with 14 bases in between. This CDR3 has 15 residues. The CDR3 reads CASSETGSRGYGYTF. In DNA form, the CDR3 reads TGTGCCAGCAGTGAAACCGGTAGTCGCGGCTATGGCTACACCTTC.

The rearrangement links TRBV7-6 to TRBJ2-3, with 10 bases lining up with TRBD2. This CDR3 is 15 amino acids long. Germline V CDR1 and CDR2: SGHVS, FNYEAQ. Trimming at V came to 3 bases and at J to 8 bases, leaving 8 bases not matched to a gene. CDR3 in amino acids: CASSFSSGSPGTQYF. The DNA of the CDR3 is TGTGCCAGCAGCTTCTCTAGCGGGAGTCCCGGTACGCAGTATTTT.

The chain employs TRBV19 and TRBJ1-5; the D gene is possibly TRBD1 (6 bases). Trimming took off 6 bases at V and 7 bases at J, with 13 bases between the two ends. The germline CDR1 and CDR2 sequences are LNHDA and SQIVND (reference sequence). The CDR3 consists of 13 residues. The CDR3 loop is CASSKGGRQPQHF. The CDR3, as DNA: TGTGCCAGTAGCAAGGGGGGGAGACAGCCCCAGCATTTT.

The chain recombines TRBV5-4 with TRBJ2-2; tentatively, D is TRBD2 (5 bases). Germline V gene data show CDR1 as SGHNT and CDR2 as YYREEE (reference sequence). Trimming left V 4 bases short and J 4 bases short, with 11 bases between. This CDR3 comprises 14 residues. This CDR3 is CASSPGEVTGELFF. The CDR3 DNA follows: TGTGCCAGCAGCCCCGGGGAAGTCACCGGGGAGCTGTTTTTT.

The chain is built from TRBV29-1 and TRBJ2-5; TRBD1 aligns across 10 bases. CDR1 is SQVTM, CDR2 ANQGSEA, per germline. With V trimmed by 6 bases and J by 4 bases, 8 bases remained unmatched. This CDR3 contains 14 residues. The CDR3 loop reads CSVTGTGARETQYF. The DNA for the CDR3 is TGCAGCGTCACCGGGACAGGGGCTCGAGAGACCCAGTACTTC.